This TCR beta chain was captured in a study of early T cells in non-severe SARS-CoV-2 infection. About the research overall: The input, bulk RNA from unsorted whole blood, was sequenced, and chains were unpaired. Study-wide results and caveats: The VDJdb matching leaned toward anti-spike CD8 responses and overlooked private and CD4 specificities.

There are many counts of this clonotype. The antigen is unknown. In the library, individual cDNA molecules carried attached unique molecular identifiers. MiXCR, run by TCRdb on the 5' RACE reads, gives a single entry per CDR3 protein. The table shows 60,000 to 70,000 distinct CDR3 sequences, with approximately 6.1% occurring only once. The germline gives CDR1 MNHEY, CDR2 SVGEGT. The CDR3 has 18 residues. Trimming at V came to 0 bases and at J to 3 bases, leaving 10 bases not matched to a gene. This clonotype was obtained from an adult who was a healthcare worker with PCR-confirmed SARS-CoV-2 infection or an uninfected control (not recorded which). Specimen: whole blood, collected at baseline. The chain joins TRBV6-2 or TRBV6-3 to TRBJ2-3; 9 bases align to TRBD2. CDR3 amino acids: CASSYSSLAGIMTDTQYF. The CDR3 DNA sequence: TGTGCCAGCAGTTACTCGAGTCTAGCGGGAATTATGACAGATACGCAGTATTTT.